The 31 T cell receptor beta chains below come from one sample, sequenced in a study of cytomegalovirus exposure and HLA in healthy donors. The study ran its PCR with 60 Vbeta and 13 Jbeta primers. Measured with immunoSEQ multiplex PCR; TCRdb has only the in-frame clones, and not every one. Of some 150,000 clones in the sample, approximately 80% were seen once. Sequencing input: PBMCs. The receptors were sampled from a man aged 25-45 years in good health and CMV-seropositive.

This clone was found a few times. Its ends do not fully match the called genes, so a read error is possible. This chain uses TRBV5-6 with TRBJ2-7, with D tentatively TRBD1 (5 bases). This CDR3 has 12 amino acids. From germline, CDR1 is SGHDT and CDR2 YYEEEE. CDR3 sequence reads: CASSLASDTLSF. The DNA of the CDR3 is TGTGCCAGCAGCTTGGCCTCGGACACGCTTTCCTTC.

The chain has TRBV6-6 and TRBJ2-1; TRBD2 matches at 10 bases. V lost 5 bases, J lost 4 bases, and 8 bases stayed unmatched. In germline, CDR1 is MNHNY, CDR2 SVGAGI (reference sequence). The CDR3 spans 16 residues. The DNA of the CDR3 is TGTGCCAGCAGTCCCGTACTAGCGGGGTTTTACAATGAGCAGTTCTTC. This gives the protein CASSPVLAGFYNEQFF.

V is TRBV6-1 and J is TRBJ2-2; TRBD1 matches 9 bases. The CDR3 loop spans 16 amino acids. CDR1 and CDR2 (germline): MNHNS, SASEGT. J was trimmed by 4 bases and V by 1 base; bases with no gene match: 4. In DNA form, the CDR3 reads TGTGCCAGCAGTGAAGTCACAGGGGGCAGCACCGGGGAGCTGTTTTTT. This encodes CASSEVTGGSTGELFF.

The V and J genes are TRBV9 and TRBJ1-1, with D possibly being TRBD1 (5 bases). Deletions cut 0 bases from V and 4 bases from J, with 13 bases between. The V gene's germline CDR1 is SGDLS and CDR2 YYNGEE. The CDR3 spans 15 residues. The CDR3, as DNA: TGTGCCAGCAGCGTAGTTAAGGGGTTTAGCACTGAAGCTTTCTTT. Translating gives CASSVVKGFSTEAFF.

CDR3 bases: TGCAGCGGGTTCTATGGGACAACCGGGGAGCTGTTTTTT. Its protein product is CSGFYGTTGELFF. The rearrangement links TRBV29-1 to TRBJ2-2; tentatively, D is TRBD1 (6 bases). Looked up from germline, CDR1 is SQVTM and CDR2 is ANQGSEA. V shed 7 bases and J shed 5 bases, with 14 bases lying between them. The CDR3 is made up of 13 amino acids.

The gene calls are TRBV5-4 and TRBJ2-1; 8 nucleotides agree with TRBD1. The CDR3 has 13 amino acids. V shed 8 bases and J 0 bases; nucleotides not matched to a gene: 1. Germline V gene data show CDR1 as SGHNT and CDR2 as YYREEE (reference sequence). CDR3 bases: TGTGCCAGGGGACAGGCCTCCTACAATGAGCAGTTCTTC. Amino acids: CARGQASYNEQFF. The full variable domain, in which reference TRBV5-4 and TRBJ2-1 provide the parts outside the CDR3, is ETGVTQSPTHLIKTRGQQVTLRCSSQSGHNTVSWYQQALGQGPQFIFQYYREEENGRGNFPPRFSGLQFPNYSSELNVNALELDDSALYLCARGQASYNEQFFGPGTRLTVL.

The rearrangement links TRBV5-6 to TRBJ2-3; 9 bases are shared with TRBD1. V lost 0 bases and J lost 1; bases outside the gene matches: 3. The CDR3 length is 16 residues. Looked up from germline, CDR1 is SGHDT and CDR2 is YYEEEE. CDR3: CASSLGTGVGTDTQYF. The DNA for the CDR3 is TGTGCCAGCAGCTTGGGGACAGGGGTTGGCACAGATACGCAGTATTTT. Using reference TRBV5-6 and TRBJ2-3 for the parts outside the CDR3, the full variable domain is DAGVTQSPTHLIKTRGQQVTLRCSPKSGHDTVSWYQQALGQGPQFIFQYYEEEERQRGNFPDRFSGHQFPNYSSELNVNALLLGDSALYLCASSLGTGVGTDTQYFGPGTRLTVL.

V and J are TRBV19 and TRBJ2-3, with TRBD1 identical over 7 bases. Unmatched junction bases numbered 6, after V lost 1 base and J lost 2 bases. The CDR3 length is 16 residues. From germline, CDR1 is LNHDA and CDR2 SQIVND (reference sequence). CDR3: CASSIGPGTATDTQYF. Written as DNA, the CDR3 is TGTGCCAGTAGTATAGGACCCGGGACAGCCACAGATACGCAGTATTTT.

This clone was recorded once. CDR3 coding DNA: TGTGCCAGCAGGCAGGGGGAGACCCAGTACTTC. This sequence encodes CASRQGETQYF. J is TRBJ2-5 and V is TRBV2; the D gene is possibly TRBD1 (6 bases). This CDR3 has 11 amino acids. Germline values: CDR1 SNHLY, CDR2 FYNNEI. V lost 6 bases, J lost 5 bases, and 7 bases lay in between.

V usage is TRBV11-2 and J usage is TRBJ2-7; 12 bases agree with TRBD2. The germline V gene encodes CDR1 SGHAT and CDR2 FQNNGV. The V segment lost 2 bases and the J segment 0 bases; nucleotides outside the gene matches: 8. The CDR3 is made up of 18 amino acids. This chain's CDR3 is CASSLPGTSGPRSYEQYF. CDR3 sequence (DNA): TGTGCCAGCAGCTTACCCGGGACTAGCGGGCCTCGCTCCTACGAGCAGTACTTC.

CDR3 bases: TGCGCCAGCAGTGCAGGGGAGAGTCAGCCCCAGCATTTT. It codes for CASSAGESQPQHF. The rearrangement links TRBV10-2 to TRBJ1-5; the D gene is possibly TRBD1 (6 bases). The length of the CDR3 is 13 residues. Deletions cut 4 bases from V and 6 bases from J, with 10 bases between. Germline V lookup: CDR1 WSHSY, CDR2 SAAADI.

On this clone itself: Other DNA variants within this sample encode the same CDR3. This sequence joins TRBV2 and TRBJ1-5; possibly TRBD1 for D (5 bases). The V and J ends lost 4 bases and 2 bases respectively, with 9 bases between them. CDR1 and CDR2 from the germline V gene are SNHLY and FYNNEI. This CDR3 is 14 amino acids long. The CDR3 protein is CASSGQGGNQPQHF. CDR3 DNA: TGTGCCAGCAGTGGGCAGGGCGGCAATCAGCCCCAGCATTTT. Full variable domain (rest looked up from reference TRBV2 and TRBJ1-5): EPEVTQTPSHQVTQMGQEVILRCVPISNHLYFYWYRQILGQKVEFLVSFYNNEISEKSEIFDDQFSVERPDGSNFTLKIRSTKLEDSAMYFCASSGQGGNQPQHFGDGTRLSIL.

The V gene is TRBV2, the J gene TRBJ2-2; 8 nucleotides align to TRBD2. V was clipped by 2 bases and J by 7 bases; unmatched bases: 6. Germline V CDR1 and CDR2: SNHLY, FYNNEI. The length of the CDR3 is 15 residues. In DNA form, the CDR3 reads TGTGCCAGCAGTGAACCGGGGGGGCTTGGCGGGGAGCTGTTTTTT. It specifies CASSEPGGLGGELFF.

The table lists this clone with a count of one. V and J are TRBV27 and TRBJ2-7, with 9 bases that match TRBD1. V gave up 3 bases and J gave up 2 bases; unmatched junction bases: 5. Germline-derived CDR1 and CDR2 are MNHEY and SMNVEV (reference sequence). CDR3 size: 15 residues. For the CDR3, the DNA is TGTGCCAGCAGTTTCGGGACAGGGACACCCTACGAGCAGTACTTC. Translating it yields CASSFGTGTPYEQYF.

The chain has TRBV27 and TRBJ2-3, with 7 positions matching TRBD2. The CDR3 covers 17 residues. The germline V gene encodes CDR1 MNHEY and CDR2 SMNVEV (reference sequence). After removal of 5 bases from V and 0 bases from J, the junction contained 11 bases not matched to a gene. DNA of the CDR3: TGTGCCAGCAGTCTCCTCGGGAGCGGGGAGAGCACAGATACGCAGTATTTT. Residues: CASSLLGSGESTDTQYF.

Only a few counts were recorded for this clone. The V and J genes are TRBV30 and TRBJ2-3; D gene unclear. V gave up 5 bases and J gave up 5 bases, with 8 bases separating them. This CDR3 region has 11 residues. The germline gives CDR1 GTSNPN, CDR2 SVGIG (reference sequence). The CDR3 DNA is TGTGCCTGGGAGAGAGGAGATACGCAGTATTTT. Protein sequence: CAWERGDTQYF.

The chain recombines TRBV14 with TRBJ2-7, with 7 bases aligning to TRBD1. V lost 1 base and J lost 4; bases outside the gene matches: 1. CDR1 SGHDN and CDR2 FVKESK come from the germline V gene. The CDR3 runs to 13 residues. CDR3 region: CASSQGTGYEQYF. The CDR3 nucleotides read TGTGCCAGCAGCCAAGGGACAGGTTACGAGCAGTACTTC.

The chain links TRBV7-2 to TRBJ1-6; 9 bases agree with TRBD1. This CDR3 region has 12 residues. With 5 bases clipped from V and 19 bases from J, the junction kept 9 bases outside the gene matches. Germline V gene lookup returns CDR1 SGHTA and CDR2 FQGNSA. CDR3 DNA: TGTGCCAGCAGCCCAGCACAGGGGGCAAAACACTTT. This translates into CASSPAQGAKHF.

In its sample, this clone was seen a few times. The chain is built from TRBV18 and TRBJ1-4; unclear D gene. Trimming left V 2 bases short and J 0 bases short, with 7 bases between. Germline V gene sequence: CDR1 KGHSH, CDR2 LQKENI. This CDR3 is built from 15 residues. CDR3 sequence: CASSPLDATNEKLFF. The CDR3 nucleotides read TGTGCCAGCTCACCATTAGATGCAACTAATGAAAAACTGTTTTTT.

CDR3 region: CASSYSTNQPQHF. Here the CDR3 DNA reads TGTGCCAGCAGCTACTCCACTAATCAGCCCCAGCATTTT. The chain is built from TRBV7-6 and TRBJ1-5; no reliable D call. Germline CDR1 is SGHVS and CDR2 is FNYEAQ. The V gene lost 4 bases and the J gene lost 4 bases, with 8 bases spanning the gap. This CDR3 region has 13 residues.

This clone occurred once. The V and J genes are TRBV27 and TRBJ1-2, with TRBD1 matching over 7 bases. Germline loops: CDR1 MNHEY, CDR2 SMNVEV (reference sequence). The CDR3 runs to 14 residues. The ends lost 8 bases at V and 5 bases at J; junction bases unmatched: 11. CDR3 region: CASGTTGAGYGYTF. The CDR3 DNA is TGTGCCAGCGGCACAACAGGGGCGGGTTATGGCTACACCTTC.

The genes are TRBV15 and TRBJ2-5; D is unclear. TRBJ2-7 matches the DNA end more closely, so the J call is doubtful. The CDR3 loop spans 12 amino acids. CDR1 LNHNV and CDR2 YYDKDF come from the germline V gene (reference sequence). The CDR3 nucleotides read TGTGCCACCAGCAGGCCACCCCACGAGCAGTACTTC. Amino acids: CATSRPPHEQYF.

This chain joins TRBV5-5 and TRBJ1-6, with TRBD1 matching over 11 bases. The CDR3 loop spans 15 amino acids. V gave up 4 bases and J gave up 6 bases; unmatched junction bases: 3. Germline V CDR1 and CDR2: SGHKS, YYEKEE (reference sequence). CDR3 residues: CASSPDRGLNSPLHF. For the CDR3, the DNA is TGTGCCAGCAGCCCGGACAGGGGGCTTAATTCACCCCTCCACTTT. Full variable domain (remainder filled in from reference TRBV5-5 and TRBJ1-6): DAGVTQSPTHLIKTRGQQVTLRCSPISGHKSVSWYQQVLGQGPQFIFQYYEKEERGRGNFPDRFSARQFPNYSSELNVNALLLGDSALYLCASSPDRGLNSPLHFGNGTRLTVT.

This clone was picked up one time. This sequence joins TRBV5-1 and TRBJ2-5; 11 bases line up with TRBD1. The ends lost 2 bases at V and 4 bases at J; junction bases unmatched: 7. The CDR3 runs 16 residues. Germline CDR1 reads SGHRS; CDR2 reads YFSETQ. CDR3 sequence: CASSFGGQGAGETQYF. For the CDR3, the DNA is TGCGCCAGCAGCTTCGGAGGACAGGGGGCAGGAGAGACCCAGTACTTC.

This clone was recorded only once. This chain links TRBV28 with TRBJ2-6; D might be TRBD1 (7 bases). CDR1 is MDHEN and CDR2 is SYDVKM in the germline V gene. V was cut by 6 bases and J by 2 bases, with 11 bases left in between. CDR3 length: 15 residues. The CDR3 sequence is CASSRGVAGANVLTF. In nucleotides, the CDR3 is TGTGCCAGCAGCAGGGGGGTTGCTGGGGCCAACGTCCTGACTTTC.

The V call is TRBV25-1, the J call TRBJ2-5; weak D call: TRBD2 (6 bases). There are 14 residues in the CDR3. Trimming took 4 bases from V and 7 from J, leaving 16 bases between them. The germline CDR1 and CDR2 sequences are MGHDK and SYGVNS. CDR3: CASSVGVEEGTQYF. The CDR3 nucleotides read TGTGCCAGCAGTGTCGGCGTCGAGGAGGGGACCCAGTACTTC.

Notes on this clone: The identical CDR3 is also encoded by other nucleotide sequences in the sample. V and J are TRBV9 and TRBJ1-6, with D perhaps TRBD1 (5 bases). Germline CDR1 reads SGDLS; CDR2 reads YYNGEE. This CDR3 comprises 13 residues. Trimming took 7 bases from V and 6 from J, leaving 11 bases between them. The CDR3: CASQTDINSPLHF. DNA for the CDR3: TGTGCCAGCCAGACGGACATTAATTCACCCCTCCACTTT. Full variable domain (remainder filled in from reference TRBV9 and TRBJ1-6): DSGVTQTPKHLITATGQRVTLRCSPRSGDLSVYWYQQSLDQGLQFLIQYYNGEERAKGNILERFSAQQFPDLHSELNLSSLELGDSALYFCASQTDINSPLHFGNGTRLTVT.

DNA for the CDR3: TGCGCCAGCAGCCAAGTTACTAGCGGGGGTGATACGCAGTATTTT. Its translation is CASSQVTSGGDTQYF. The chain uses TRBV4-3 and TRBJ2-3; 11 positions agree with TRBD2. Trimming at V came to 1 base and at J to 6 bases, leaving 3 bases not matched to a gene. The CDR3 covers 15 residues. Germline CDR1 is LGHNA and CDR2 is YSLEER.

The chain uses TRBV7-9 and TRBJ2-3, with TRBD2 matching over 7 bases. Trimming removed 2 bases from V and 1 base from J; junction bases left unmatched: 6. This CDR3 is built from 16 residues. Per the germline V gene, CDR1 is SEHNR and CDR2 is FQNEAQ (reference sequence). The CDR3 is CASSLRRGGGTDTQYF. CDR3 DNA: TGTGCCAGCAGCTTAAGAAGGGGAGGGGGCACAGATACGCAGTATTTT. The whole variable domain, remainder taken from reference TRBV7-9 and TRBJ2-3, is DTGVSQNPRHKITKRGQNVTFRCDPISEHNRLYWYRQTLGQGPEFLTYFQNEAQLEKSRLLSDRFSAERPKGSFSTLEIQRTEQGDSAMYLCASSLRRGGGTDTQYFGPGTRLTVL.

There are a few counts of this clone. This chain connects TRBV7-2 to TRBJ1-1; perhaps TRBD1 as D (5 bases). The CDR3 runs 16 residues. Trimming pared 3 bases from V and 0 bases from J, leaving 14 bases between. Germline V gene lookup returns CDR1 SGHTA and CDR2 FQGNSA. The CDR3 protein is CASSLGGALMNTEAFF. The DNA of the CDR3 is TGTGCCAGCAGCTTGGGCGGGGCCTTGATGAACACTGAAGCTTTCTTT.

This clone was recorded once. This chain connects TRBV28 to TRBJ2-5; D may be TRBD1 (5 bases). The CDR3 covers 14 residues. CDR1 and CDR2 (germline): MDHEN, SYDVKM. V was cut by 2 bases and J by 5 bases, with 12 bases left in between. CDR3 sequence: CASSLAGQGETQYF. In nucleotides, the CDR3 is TGTGCCAGCAGTTTAGCCGGACAAGGGGAGACCCAGTACTTC.